The sequence of this T cell receptor (beta chain) was determined in a study of blood T cell repertoires in COVID-19. Trimming pared 5 bases from V and 6 bases from J, leaving 13 bases between. Looked up from germline, CDR1 is ENHRY and CDR2 is SYGVKD. There are 13 residues in the CDR3. Measured with immunoSEQ multiplex PCR; TCRdb has only the in-frame clones, and not every one. The profile covers approximately 180,000 clones, with roughly 91% appearing a single time and less than 5.5% taken by the ten largest. The TCR originated in a human donor in a cohort sampled during active COVID-19. The sequenced sample was peripheral blood. The chain recombines TRBV10-3 with TRBJ1-2, with D perhaps TRBD1 (6 bases). CDR3 protein: CAISRTDADGYTF. In DNA, the CDR3 is TGTGCCATCAGTCGGACAGACGCCGATGGCTACACCTTC.